The clone carrying this T cell receptor (beta chain) occurred a few times. Its antigen remains unidentified. The data are from a study of early T cells in non-severe SARS-CoV-2 infection. Study overall: Sequenced bulk RNA came from whole blood that was unsorted, and chains were unpaired.

Germline CDR1 ENHRY, CDR2 SYGVKD. The V and J ends lost 5 bases and 5 bases, in that order; junction bases with no gene match: 5. The CDR3 has 14 residues. Points from the study as a whole: There was a bias toward anti-spike CD8 responses in VDJdb matching, which missed private and CD4 specificities.

Unique molecular identifiers were added to individual cDNA molecules. From the 5' RACE reads, TCRdb called clonotypes with MiXCR, one entry per CDR3 protein. In the table there are some 97,000 distinct CDR3 sequences, about 10% of which are singletons. The TCR was taken from an adult who was a healthcare worker with PCR-confirmed SARS-CoV-2 infection or an uninfected control (not recorded which). V usage is TRBV10-3 and J usage is TRBJ1-4; 7 bases fit TRBD1. Material: whole blood, obtained at baseline. The CDR3 nucleotides are TGTGCCATCAGTTCCGGGACAGAGAATGAAAAACTGTTTTTT. Protein sequence: CAISSGTENEKLFF.